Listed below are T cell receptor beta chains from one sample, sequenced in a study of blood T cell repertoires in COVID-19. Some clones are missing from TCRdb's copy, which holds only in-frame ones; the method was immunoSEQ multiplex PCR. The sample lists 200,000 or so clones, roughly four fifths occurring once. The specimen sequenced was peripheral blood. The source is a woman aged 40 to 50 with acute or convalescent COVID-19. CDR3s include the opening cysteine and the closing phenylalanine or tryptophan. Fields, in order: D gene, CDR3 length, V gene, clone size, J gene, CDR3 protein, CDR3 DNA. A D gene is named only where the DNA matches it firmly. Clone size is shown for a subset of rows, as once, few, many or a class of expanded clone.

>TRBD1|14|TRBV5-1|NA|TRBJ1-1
CASSSGQGGTEAFF
TGCGCCAGCAGCTCCGGACAGGGCGGCACTGAAGCTTTCTTT
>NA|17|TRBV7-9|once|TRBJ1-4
CASSYQLSRGSNEKLFF
TGTGCCAGCAGCTACCAACTTAGCAGGGGAAGTAATGAAAAACTGTTTTTT
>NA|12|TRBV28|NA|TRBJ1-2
CASSRQNYGYTF
TGTGCCAGCAGTCGACAGAATTATGGCTACACCTTC
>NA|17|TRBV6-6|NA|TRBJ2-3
CASSPRVGGANTDTQYF
TGTGCCAGCAGTCCCCGGGTGGGCGGGGCCAACACAGATACGCAGTATTTT
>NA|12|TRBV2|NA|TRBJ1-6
CARGGYNSPLHF
TGTGCCAGGGGCGGGTACAATTCACCCCTCCACTTT
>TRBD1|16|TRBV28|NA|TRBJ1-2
CASSAGGDSQPYGYTF
TGTGCCAGCAGTGCGGGGGGGGACAGTCAACCCTATGGCTACACCTTC
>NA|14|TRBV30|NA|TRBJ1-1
CAWSVILRPTEAFF
TGTGCCTGGAGTGTAATCCTGCGGCCCACTGAAGCTTTCTTT
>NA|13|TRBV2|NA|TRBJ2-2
CASSPQGTGELFF
TGTGCCAGCAGTCCTCAGGGGACCGGGGAGCTGTTTTTT
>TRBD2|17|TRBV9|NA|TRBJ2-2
CASNLAASGAYTGELFF
TGTGCCAGCAACCTAGCGGCTAGCGGGGCCTACACCGGGGAGCTGTTTTTT
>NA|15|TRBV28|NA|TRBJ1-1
CASSYWGRTNTEAFF
TGTGCCAGCAGTTATTGGGGAAGGACTAACACTGAAGCTTTCTTT
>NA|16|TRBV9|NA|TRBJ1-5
CASSAQRQISNQPQHF
TGTGCCAGCAGCGCTCAGAGACAGATCAGCAATCAGCCCCAGCATTTT
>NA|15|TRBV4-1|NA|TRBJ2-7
CASSQPGQGVYEQYF
TGCGCCAGCAGCCAACCCGGCCAGGGTGTCTACGAGCAGTACTTC
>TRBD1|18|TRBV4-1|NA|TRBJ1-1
CASSLAWGQGAGGTEAFF
TGCGCCAGCAGCCTAGCCTGGGGACAGGGGGCTGGTGGCACTGAAGCTTTCTTT
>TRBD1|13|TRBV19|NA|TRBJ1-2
CASNVQGAYGYTF
TGTGCCAGTAACGTACAGGGGGCCTATGGCTACACCTTC
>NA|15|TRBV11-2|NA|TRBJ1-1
CASSLGSRLNTEAFF
TGTGCCAGCAGCTTAGGGTCTAGGCTGAACACTGAAGCTTTCTTT
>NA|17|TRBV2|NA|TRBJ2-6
CASSDGGTWAGANVLTF
TGTGCCAGCAGTGATGGAGGGACTTGGGCTGGGGCCAACGTCCTGACTTTC
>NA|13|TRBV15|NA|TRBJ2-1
CATSRPGDNEQFF
TGTGCCACCAGCAGACCAGGGGACAATGAGCAGTTCTTC
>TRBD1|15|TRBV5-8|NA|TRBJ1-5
CASSGLTGSGESQHF
TGTGCCAGCAGCGGACTGACAGGGAGTGGGGAGTCCCAGCATTTT
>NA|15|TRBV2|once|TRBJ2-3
CASSEDYQNTDTQYF
TGTGCCAGCAGTGAAGACTACCAAAACACAGATACGCAGTATTTT
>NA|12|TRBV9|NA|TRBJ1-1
CASSPRGAEAFF
TGTGCCAGCAGCCCGCGGGGAGCTGAAGCTTTCTTT
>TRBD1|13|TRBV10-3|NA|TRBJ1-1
CAIRNTGGTEAFF
TGTGCCATCAGGAACACAGGGGGGACTGAAGCTTTCTTT
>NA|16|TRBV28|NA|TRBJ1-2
CASSIPPGRTLYGYTF
TGTGCCAGCAGCATACCCCCTGGGCGGACTTTATATGGCTACACCTTC
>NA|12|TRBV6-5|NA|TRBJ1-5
CASSTRVQPQHF
TGTGCCAGCAGTACCAGGGTTCAGCCCCAGCATTTT
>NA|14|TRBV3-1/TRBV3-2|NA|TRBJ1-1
CASSQAYMNTEAFF
TGTGCCAGCAGCCAAGCTTACATGAACACTGAAGCTTTCTTT
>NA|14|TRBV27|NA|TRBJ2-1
CASSWDLSYNEQFF
TGTGCCAGCAGTTGGGACTTGTCGTACAATGAGCAGTTCTTC
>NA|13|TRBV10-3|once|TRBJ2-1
CATNLEGADEQFF
TGTGCCACGAACCTGGAGGGGGCGGATGAGCAGTTCTTC
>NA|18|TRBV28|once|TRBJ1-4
CASSLHREGGVLPEKLFF
TGTGCCAGCAGTTTACACAGGGAGGGGGGAGTTTTGCCCGAAAAACTGTTTTTT
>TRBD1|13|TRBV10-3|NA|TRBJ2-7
CAVGTGLPYEQYF
TGTGCCGTAGGGACAGGACTTCCCTACGAGCAGTACTTC
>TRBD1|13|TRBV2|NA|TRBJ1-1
CASHRGLGTEAFF
TGTGCCAGTCACAGGGGGCTCGGCACTGAAGCTTTCTTT
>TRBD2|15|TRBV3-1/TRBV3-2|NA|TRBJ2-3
CASSPTSGSTDTQYF
TGTGCCAGCAGCCCGACTAGCGGGAGCACAGATACGCAGTATTTT
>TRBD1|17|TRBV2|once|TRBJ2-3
CASSESGQGLGTDTQYF
TGTGCCAGCAGTGAGTCCGGACAGGGTTTAGGCACAGATACGCAGTATTTT